These T cell receptor beta chains were read from a single sample in a study of neurological immune-mediated disorders. MiXCR, run by TCRdb on the 5' RACE reads, gives a single entry per CDR3 protein. The table lists 80,000 or so distinct CDR3 sequences, about 9.7% of them singletons, with about 1.7% in the top ten. The sample was PBMCs. The receptors originated from a man aged 45-65 years in good health. The CDR3 runs from the conserved cysteine through the conserved F or W.

v_call: TRBV6-1; j_call: TRBJ2-1; cdr3_aa: CASSVPSRTGPEFF
v_call: TRBV5-1; j_call: TRBJ2-7; cdr3_aa: CASSVDYEQYF
v_call: TRBV5-1; j_call: TRBJ1-6; cdr3_aa: CASRGTGRSPLHF
v_call: TRBV4-2; j_call: TRBJ1-2; cdr3_aa: CASSQDIGYGYTF
v_call: TRBV13; j_call: TRBJ2-7; cdr3_aa: CASSPSRRAPSFYEQYF
v_call: TRBV20-1; j_call: TRBJ2-1; cdr3_aa: CSARDSGDFNEQFF
v_call: TRBV6-2/TRBV6-3; j_call: TRBJ2-3; cdr3_aa: CATLLRGDTQYF
v_call: TRBV7-2; j_call: TRBJ2-5; cdr3_aa: CASSQRLAETQYF
v_call: TRBV10-3; j_call: TRBJ2-3; cdr3_aa: CAIRRTGEEDTQYF
v_call: TRBV28; j_call: TRBJ2-2; cdr3_aa: CASSLWPGQLTGELFF
v_call: TRBV11-2; j_call: TRBJ2-3; cdr3_aa: CASSLDGEVAGRRDTQYF
v_call: TRBV29-1; j_call: TRBJ2-5; cdr3_aa: CSSTLGGTQYF
v_call: TRBV6-6; j_call: TRBJ2-3; cdr3_aa: CASSYFRRSSADTQYF
v_call: TRBV25-1; j_call: TRBJ2-7; cdr3_aa: CASSPIGGAGYEQYF
v_call: TRBV29-1; j_call: TRBJ2-1; cdr3_aa: CSVEDGLENSYNEQFF
v_call: TRBV29-1; j_call: TRBJ2-2; cdr3_aa: CSALDRGRSGELFF
v_call: TRBV5-1; j_call: TRBJ2-2; cdr3_aa: CASSTHGAPRKNTGELFF
v_call: TRBV5-1; j_call: TRBJ2-5; cdr3_aa: CASSGGTGGEETQYF
v_call: TRBV7-2; j_call: TRBJ2-5; cdr3_aa: CASSPRFGKETQYF
v_call: TRBV5-5; j_call: TRBJ2-7; cdr3_aa: CASSLTTYEQYF
v_call: TRBV18; j_call: TRBJ2-1; cdr3_aa: CASSPPGVGYEQFF
v_call: TRBV7-3; j_call: TRBJ2-6; cdr3_aa: CASSSFSGANVLTF
v_call: TRBV13; j_call: TRBJ2-2; cdr3_aa: CASSFWTSSNTGELFF
v_call: TRBV5-1; j_call: TRBJ2-7; cdr3_aa: CASSLGQTSSYEQYF
v_call: TRBV10-3; j_call: TRBJ2-7; cdr3_aa: CAISFDRGEQYF
v_call: TRBV29-1; j_call: TRBJ1-2; cdr3_aa: CSVVRTGTLWGYTF
v_call: TRBV5-1; j_call: TRBJ2-7; cdr3_aa: CASSPPGVYEQYF
v_call: TRBV3-1; j_call: TRBJ1-5; cdr3_aa: CASSQGDNQPQHF
v_call: TRBV20-1; j_call: TRBJ2-5; cdr3_aa: CSAISSETQYF
v_call: TRBV4-1; j_call: TRBJ2-5; cdr3_aa: CASSPGLAGGETQYF
v_call: TRBV6-5; j_call: TRBJ2-7; cdr3_aa: CASSYAGTGLSYEQYF